These T cell receptor beta chains were read from a single sample in a study of shared clonotypes between healthy human individuals. Some clones are missing from TCRdb's copy, which holds only in-frame ones; the method was immunoSEQ multiplex PCR. This sample has a few million clones, with just over 90% found just once. Sequenced: naive CD4+ T cells from PBMCs. The source of these receptors is a man between 18 and 35 years old in good health. Some clones in this sample may be carry-over from other donors' samples. The CDR3 runs from the conserved cysteine through the conserved F or W. A D gene is named only where the DNA matches it firmly. Rows may omit the clone size; those that give it use once, few, many or a size class.

CDR3aa,CDR3nt,j_gene,abundance,d_gene,v_gene
CASSSPSGQGGTEKLFF,TGTGCCAGCAGTTCCCCGAGCGGACAGGGGGGGACTGAAAAACTGTTTTTT,TRBJ1-4,NA,TRBD1,TRBV28
CASSLGGTDTQYF,TGTGCCAGCAGCTTGGGCGGAACAGATACGCAGTATTTT,TRBJ2-3,NA,NA,TRBV5-4
CASSKKREAYNEQFF,TGTGCCAGCAGCAAAAAGCGGGAGGCGTACAATGAGCAGTTCTTC,TRBJ2-1,NA,TRBD2,TRBV7-2
CASSLTGPGSTYEQYF,TGTGCCAGCAGCTTAACAGGCCCGGGATCGACCTACGAGCAGTACTTC,TRBJ2-7,NA,NA,TRBV7-3
CASSGQGEVSEKLFF,TGTGCCAGCAGCGGACAGGGTGAAGTCAGCGAAAAACTGTTTTTT,TRBJ1-4,NA,TRBD1,TRBV11-1
CASSWTSGKVDEQYF,TGTGCCAGCTCTTGGACTAGCGGAAAGGTCGACGAGCAGTACTTC,TRBJ2-7,NA,TRBD2,TRBV18
CATSSGEDQYF,TGTGCCACCAGCAGCGGGGAGGACCAGTACTTC,TRBJ2-4,NA,NA,TRBV15
CASSPLGWTTSNTGELFF,TGTGCCAGCAGCCCACTGGGGTGGACAACCTCGAACACCGGGGAGCTGTTTTTT,TRBJ2-2,once,NA,TRBV7-8
CASSLRIGGREKLFF,TGTGCCAGCAGTTTGCGTATCGGGGGTCGTGAAAAACTGTTTTTT,TRBJ1-4,once,NA,TRBV27
CASSLRAATDTQYF,TGTGCCAGCAGCCTTCGGGCTGCTACAGATACGCAGTATTTT,TRBJ2-3,NA,NA,TRBV27
CASSFGRGSTYEQYF,TGTGCCAGCAGTTTCGGCAGGGGATCCACCTACGAGCAGTACTTC,TRBJ2-7,NA,NA,TRBV28
CASSFPGRGSGANVLTF,TGTGCCAGCAGCTTCCCGGGGAGAGGCTCTGGGGCCAACGTCCTGACTTTC,TRBJ2-6,NA,NA,TRBV7-9
CASSVEGGNTEAFF,TGTGCCAGCAGTGTTGAGGGTGGGAACACTGAAGCTTTCTTT,TRBJ1-1,NA,NA,TRBV2
CASSEVNTGELFF,TGTGCCAGCAGTGAGGTTAACACCGGGGAGCTGTTTTTT,TRBJ2-2,NA,NA,TRBV2
CASSLHTQGTQYF,TGTGCCAGCAGCTTACATACCCAGGGAACGCAGTATTTT,TRBJ2-3,NA,NA,TRBV11-2
CAWSVRDTQYF,TGTGCCTGGAGTGTACGAGATACGCAGTATTTT,TRBJ2-3,NA,NA,TRBV30